The 5 T cell receptor beta chains presented below share a single source sample, sequenced in a study of blood T cells in healthy people across ages. Through a sample-barcoded 5' primer and a J-beta primer mix, a second PCR was run for about 6 to 11 cycles. TCRdb re-called the 5' RACE reads with MiXCR, one entry per CDR3 protein. The table shows 1.5 million to 2 million distinct CDR3 sequences, with around 42% occurring only once. Sample: blood. Every receptor here comes from a human donor in good health.

The rearrangement joins TRBV18 to TRBJ2-5; 10 nucleotides agree with TRBD2. J was trimmed by 2 bases and V by 3 bases; bases with no gene match: 6. CDR1 is KGHSH, CDR2 LQKENI, per germline. The CDR3 length is 16 residues. As DNA, the CDR3 is TGTGCCAGCTCACCGCTCACTAGCGGGGTGCAAGAGACCCAGTACTTC. It translates to CASSPLTSGVQETQYF.

This clonotype turned up a few times. The chain uses TRBV20-1 and TRBJ2-7; perhaps TRBD1 as D (6 bases). Germline V gene sequence: CDR1 DFQATT, CDR2 SNEGSKA (reference sequence). This CDR3 is built from 15 residues. V shed 3 bases and J shed 4 bases, with 19 bases lying between them. CDR3 DNA: TGCAGTGCTAGGGGGGATAGGGGGTTCAGGTACGAGCAGTACTTC. Translated: CSARGDRGFRYEQYF.

This chain uses TRBV28 with TRBJ2-3, with 8 bases matching TRBD1. With 3 bases clipped from V and 3 bases from J, the junction kept 5 bases outside the gene matches. The V gene's germline CDR1 is MDHEN and CDR2 SYDVKM. This CDR3 is built from 15 residues. The CDR3 reads CASSLSQGATDTQYF. DNA of the CDR3: TGTGCCAGCAGTTTGAGTCAGGGGGCAACAGATACGCAGTATTTT. The full variable domain, with the rest looked up from reference TRBV28 and TRBJ2-3, is DVKVTQSSRYLVKRTGEKVFLECVQDMDHENMFWYRQDPGLGLRLIYFSYDVKMKEKGDIPEGYSVSREKKERFSLILESASTNQTSMYLCASSLSQGATDTQYFGPGTRLTVL.

This CDR3 is CASSLLGLVDGEKLFF. The CDR3 region has the DNA TGTGCCAGCAGCTTATTAGGCTTGGTCGATGGGGAAAAACTGTTTTTT. The genes are TRBV7-9 and TRBJ1-4; D unresolved. Germline CDR1 reads SEHNR; CDR2 reads FQNEAQ (reference sequence). Trimming removed 2 bases from V and 8 bases from J, with 18 bases in between. This CDR3 has 16 residues.

This clonotype came up a few times. The V and J genes are TRBV5-1 and TRBJ1-2; D is perhaps TRBD1 (5 bases). The CDR3 is 13 residues long. Germline CDR1 SGHRS, CDR2 YFSETQ. V was clipped by 4 bases and J by 5 bases, with 12 bases between them. CDR3: CASSPQQEYGYTF. CDR3 sequence (DNA): TGCGCCAGCAGCCCCCAACAGGAGTATGGCTACACCTTC.